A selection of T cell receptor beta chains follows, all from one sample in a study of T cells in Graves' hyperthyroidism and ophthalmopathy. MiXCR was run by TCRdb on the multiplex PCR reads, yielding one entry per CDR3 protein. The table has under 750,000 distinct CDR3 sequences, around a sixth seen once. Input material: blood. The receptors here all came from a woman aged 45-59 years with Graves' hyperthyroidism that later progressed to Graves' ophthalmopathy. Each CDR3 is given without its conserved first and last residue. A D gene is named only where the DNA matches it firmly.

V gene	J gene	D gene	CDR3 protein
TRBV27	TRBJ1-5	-	ASSLRVYQPQH
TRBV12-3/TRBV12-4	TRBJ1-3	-	ASSPGIRLSPRSGNTIY
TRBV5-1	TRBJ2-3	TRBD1	ASSTGQGVLTDTQY
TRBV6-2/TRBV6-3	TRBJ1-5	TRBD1	ASSHRGTGGQPQH
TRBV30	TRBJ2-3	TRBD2	AWSVLSGGAGDTQY
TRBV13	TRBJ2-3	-	ASSLPRGNTDTQY
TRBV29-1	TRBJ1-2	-	SVEERGSGYT
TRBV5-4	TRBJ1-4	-	ASSQDATNEKLF
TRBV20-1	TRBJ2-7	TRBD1	SAGWTGTYEQY
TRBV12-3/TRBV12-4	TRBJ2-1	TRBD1	ASSRQGNDNEQF
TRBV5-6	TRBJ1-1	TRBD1	ASSQGQGLPATEAF
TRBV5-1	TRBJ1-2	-	ASSLGGTYGYT
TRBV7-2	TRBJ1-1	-	ASSRQVEGGPEAF
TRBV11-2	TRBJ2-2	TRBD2	ASSRLAGGHTGELF
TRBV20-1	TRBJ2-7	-	SASDGFRAKDYEQY
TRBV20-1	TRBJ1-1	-	SAKVGMNTEAF